The next 27 T cell receptor beta chains were all read from a single sample in a study of CD8+ T cells in alopecia areata. It was cDNA, reverse transcribed from extracted RNA, that served as the sequencing template. The protocol was immunoSEQ multiplex PCR, while the TCRdb copy is restricted to in-frame clones and leaves out a portion. The repertoire has around 97,000 clones, roughly 50% of them found once; the top ten carry about 8.8%. What was sequenced was CD4+ T cells sorted from blood. The source of these receptors is a human donor in good health.

This chain uses TRBV25-1 with TRBJ1-5; no clear D gene. The CDR3 contains 12 residues. Trimming took off 1 base at V and 9 bases at J, with 7 bases between the two ends. The V gene's germline CDR1 is MGHDK and CDR2 SYGVNS. DNA of the CDR3: TGTGCCAGCAGTGAATCGCTAGGGCCCCAGCATTTT. It specifies CASSESLGPQHF.

V and J are TRBV6-5 and TRBJ1-3; no clear D gene. This CDR3 comprises 16 residues. The germline V gene has CDR1 MNHEY and CDR2 SVGAGI. V dropped 2 bases and J dropped 0 bases, with 11 bases sitting between them. In nucleotides, the CDR3 is TGTGCCAGCAGTTACCGGACCGGACGCTCTGGAAACACCATATATTTT. Translating gives CASSYRTGRSGNTIYF.

The chain uses TRBV6-5 and TRBJ2-5; unclear D gene. Trimming shortened V by 6 bases and J by 6 bases, and 14 bases separated the two germline ends. The CDR3 is 13 residues long. Per the germline V gene, CDR1 is MNHEY and CDR2 is SVGAGI. Written as DNA, the CDR3 is TGTGCCAGCAGACGATTAAGGTCCCAGACCCAGTACTTC. Translated: CASRRLRSQTQYF.

As DNA, the CDR3 is TGCAGCGTCCGGCGTGGGCAGGGACGAGAGACCCAGTACTTC. It specifies CSVRRGQGRETQYF. The rearrangement links TRBV29-1 to TRBJ2-5; D is tentatively TRBD1 or TRBD2 (5 bases each). The CDR3 totals 14 residues. Between the trimmed V and J ends, which lost 6 bases and 4 bases, there was a span of 18 bases. Germline V CDR1 and CDR2: SQVTM, ANQGSEA.

V is TRBV30 and J is TRBJ1-5; TRBD1 might be the D (6 bases). The CDR3 loop spans 13 amino acids. Germline V gene sequence: CDR1 GTSNPN, CDR2 SVGIG (reference sequence). Trimming stripped 2 bases from V and 7 bases from J, with 12 bases between. The CDR3 coding sequence is TGTGCCTGGAGTCACCAGGGGTCCCAGCCCCAGCATTTT. Its protein is CAWSHQGSQPQHF.

CDR3 residues: CASAIAGENTGELFF. Here the CDR3 DNA reads TGTGCCAGCGCGATAGCGGGGGAGAACACCGGGGAGCTGTTTTTT. The V call is TRBV6-5, the J call TRBJ2-2, with 9 bases lining up with TRBD2. This CDR3 contains 15 residues. Per germline, CDR1 MNHEY and CDR2 SVGAGI. With 8 bases clipped from V and 1 base from J, the junction kept 5 bases outside the gene matches.

This chain links TRBV5-6 with TRBJ2-5, with D maybe TRBD2 (6 bases). Trimming shortened V by 0 bases and J by 7 bases, and 13 bases separated the two germline ends. Germline CDR1 reads SGHDT; CDR2 reads YYEEEE. The CDR3 contains 14 residues. CDR3 amino acids: CASSLAGVEGTQYF. CDR3 nucleotide sequence: TGTGCCAGCAGCTTGGCCGGTGTGGAGGGGACCCAGTACTTC.

The rearrangement joins TRBV7-9 to TRBJ2-3; D uncertain. Germline assignment: CDR1 SEHNR and CDR2 FQNEAQ (reference sequence). This CDR3 is built from 14 residues. V was clipped by 2 bases and J by 2 bases, with 8 bases between them. The CDR3 DNA is TGTGCCAGCAGCTTAAGTGCCACCACAGATACGCAGTATTTT. This sequence encodes CASSLSATTDTQYF.

The gene calls are TRBV12-5 and TRBJ1-5, with D hard to call. The CDR3 runs 13 residues. The V gene's germline CDR1 is LGHNT and CDR2 FRNRAP. V lost 7 bases, J lost 1 base, and 8 bases lay in between. The CDR3 loop reads CASAGRSNQPQHF. CDR3 sequence (DNA): TGTGCTAGTGCCGGCCGAAGCAATCAGCCCCAGCATTTT.

This clone was seen once. The chain combines TRBV25-1 with TRBJ2-7; 10 bases match TRBD1. V gave up 2 bases and J gave up 3 bases; unmatched junction bases: 7. The CDR3 has 16 residues. The germline V gene encodes CDR1 MGHDK and CDR2 SYGVNS. The CDR3 reads CASSEMGTGAFYEQYF. The DNA for the CDR3 is TGTGCCAGCAGTGAAATGGGGACAGGGGCTTTCTACGAGCAGTACTTC.

A single count supports this clone. The chain links TRBV30 to TRBJ1-6; TRBD1 might be the D (6 bases). This CDR3 region has 14 residues. V shed 2 bases and J shed 7 bases, with 12 bases lying between them. In germline, CDR1 is GTSNPN, CDR2 SVGIG (reference sequence). The CDR3 DNA reads as TGTGCCTGGAGTTCGGACAGCTGGAATTCACCCCTCCACTTT. Protein: CAWSSDSWNSPLHF.

This clone was counted only a few times. V gene TRBV4-3 combines with J gene TRBJ1-1; the D gene is possibly TRBD1 (5 bases). Germline values: CDR1 LGHNA, CDR2 YSLEER. This CDR3 is built from 15 residues. With 1 base removed from V and 3 bases from J, the gap between germline ends came to 12 bases. CDR3 loop: CASSQGVGRDTEAFF. In DNA form, the CDR3 reads TGCGCCAGCAGCCAAGGTGTGGGACGGGACACTGAAGCTTTCTTT.

The chain is built from TRBV5-6 and TRBJ1-2; D is possibly TRBD1 (6 bases). Between the trimmed V and J ends, which lost 0 bases and 0 bases, there was a span of 9 bases. This CDR3 is 15 amino acids long. The germline gives CDR1 SGHDT, CDR2 YYEEEE. The CDR3 loop is CASSLVDRPNYGYTF. CDR3 coding DNA: TGTGCCAGCAGCTTGGTGGACAGACCTAACTATGGCTACACCTTC. Full variable domain (missing parts from reference TRBV5-6 and TRBJ1-2): DAGVTQSPTHLIKTRGQQVTLRCSPKSGHDTVSWYQQALGQGPQFIFQYYEEEERQRGNFPDRFSGHQFPNYSSELNVNALLLGDSALYLCASSLVDRPNYGYTFGSGTRLTVV.

This clone was recorded a few times. V gene TRBV19 combines with J gene TRBJ2-2; unclear D gene. The CDR3 totals 12 residues. The germline gives CDR1 LNHDA, CDR2 SQIVND (reference sequence). The ends were cut back, 5 bases at V and 5 bases at J, with 6 bases in the middle. The CDR3 coding sequence is TGTGCCAGTAGTTACGGAACCGGGGAGCTGTTTTTT. It translates to CASSYGTGELFF. Full variable domain (rest looked up from reference TRBV19 and TRBJ2-2): DGGITQSPKYLFRKEGQNVTLSCEQNLNHDAMYWYRQDPGQGLRLIYYSQIVNDFQKGDIAEGYSVSREKKESFPLTVTSAQKNPTAFYLCASSYGTGELFFGEGSRLTVL.

This chain joins TRBV28 and TRBJ1-2; D remains unclear. From germline, CDR1 is MDHEN and CDR2 SYDVKM. The CDR3 covers 13 residues. V gave up 6 bases and J gave up 2 bases, with 10 bases separating them. The CDR3 sequence: CASSPDGNYGYTF. CDR3 coding DNA: TGTGCCAGCAGCCCGGACGGGAACTATGGCTACACCTTC.

This clone was counted only a few times. The gene calls are TRBV2 and TRBJ2-5; D ambiguous. From germline, CDR1 is SNHLY and CDR2 FYNNEI. The CDR3 has 14 amino acids. V gave up 6 bases and J gave up 2 bases, with 13 bases separating them. The DNA of the CDR3 is TGTGCCAGCAGGGAGCCTAGTCAGCAAGAGACCCAGTACTTC. It encodes CASREPSQQETQYF.

This clone has only a few counts. The chain joins TRBV11-1 to TRBJ2-7; maybe TRBD2 (5 bases). The CDR3 has 14 amino acids. Trimming took 1 base from V and 7 from J, leaving 14 bases between them. Germline-derived CDR1 and CDR2 are SGHAT and FQDESV (reference sequence). CDR3 nucleotide sequence: TGTGCCAGCAGCTTAGAGGCCCTGGGCGGGGAGCAGTACTTC. Protein sequence: CASSLEALGGEQYF.

This clone has only one observation. V usage is TRBV9 and J usage is TRBJ2-2, with no clear D. Trimming took off 1 base at V and 2 bases at J, with 6 bases between the two ends. Germline-derived CDR1 and CDR2 are SGDLS and YYNGEE. The CDR3 extends over 14 amino acids. The CDR3, as DNA: TGTGCCAGCAGCGTAAGCAGAAACACCGGGGAGCTGTTTTTT. Protein product: CASSVSRNTGELFF.

The chain links TRBV29-1 to TRBJ2-4; D is uncertain. In germline, CDR1 is SQVTM, CDR2 ANQGSEA. The V end lost 7 bases, the J end lost 0 bases, and 22 bases lay between the germline ends. CDR3 length equals 17 residues. The CDR3 here is CSAQRSGPTLAKNIQYF. CDR3 DNA: TGCAGCGCCCAAAGATCGGGTCCGACTCTAGCCAAAAACATTCAGTACTTC.

The genes are TRBV10-3 and TRBJ2-1; 10 bases line up with TRBD1. The trim removed 11 bases at V and 8 bases at J, leaving 9 bases unmatched. The germline V gene encodes CDR1 ENHRY and CDR2 SYGVKD. The CDR3 length is 13 residues. The CDR3 DNA is TGTGCCGTCCGGGACAGGGGAGGGGATGAGCAGTTCTTC. This codes for CAVRDRGGDEQFF.

V gene TRBV20-1 combines with J gene TRBJ1-2; unclear D gene. This CDR3 spans 11 amino acids. Between the trimmed V and J ends, which lost 0 bases and 4 bases, there was a span of 3 bases. The germline V gene has CDR1 DFQATT and CDR2 SNEGSKA (reference sequence). The CDR3 nucleotides read TGCAGTGCTAGAGACAGCTATGGCTACACCTTC. Amino acid sequence: CSARDSYGYTF.

This clone has only a few counts. The gene calls are TRBV5-1 and TRBJ1-1; the D gene is possibly TRBD1 (5 bases). Germline CDR1 reads SGHRS; CDR2 reads YFSETQ. V was clipped by 2 bases and J by 6 bases, with 14 bases between them. The CDR3 sequence is 14 residues long. The CDR3 coding sequence is TGCGCCAGCAGCTTTTTCTCAGGGAGCGCTGAAGCTTTCTTT. Translating it yields CASSFFSGSAEAFF. Using reference TRBV5-1 and TRBJ1-1 for the parts outside the CDR3, the full variable domain is KAGVTQTPRYLIKTRGQQVTLSCSPISGHRSVSWYQQTPGQGLQFLFEYFSETQRNKGNFPGRFSGRQFSNSRSEMNVSTLELGDSALYLCASSFFSGSAEAFFGQGTRLTVV.

This clone has just one count. The chain has TRBV27 and TRBJ1-5, with a weak D call TRBD1 (6 bases). Germline V CDR1 and CDR2: MNHEY, SMNVEV (reference sequence). The CDR3 has 14 amino acids. Trimming removed 3 bases at V and 2 bases at J, with 8 bases between. The CDR3 DNA follows: TGTGCCAGCAGTTTGAGACAGGGCAATCAGCCCCAGCATTTT. It encodes CASSLRQGNQPQHF.

The V and J genes are TRBV7-2 and TRBJ1-6; 10 bases fit TRBD1. V trimming: 5 bases; J trimming: 10 bases; junction bases outside the gene matches: 8. The CDR3 length is 15 residues. Germline V gene lookup returns CDR1 SGHTA and CDR2 FQGNSA. The CDR3 sequence is CASSLRGTGASPLHF. The CDR3 bases are TGTGCCAGCAGCCTTAGGGGGACAGGGGCCTCACCCCTCCACTTT.

This rearrangement joins TRBV5-5 to TRBJ2-7, with a possible D match to TRBD2 (6 bases). V lost 4 bases to trimming and J lost 3 bases, with 8 bases between them. The CDR3 is made up of 12 amino acids. Germline CDR1 reads SGHKS; CDR2 reads YYEKEE (reference sequence). The CDR3 nucleotides are TGTGCCAGCAGCCGGGACTTCTACGAGCAGTACTTC. Translated: CASSRDFYEQYF.

This clone was seen only once. The V gene is TRBV2, the J gene TRBJ1-1; 12 nucleotides agree with TRBD1. The CDR3 runs to 15 residues. After removal of 3 bases from V and 5 bases from J, the junction contained 4 bases not matched to a gene. CDR1 is SNHLY, CDR2 FYNNEI, per germline. The CDR3 coding sequence is TGTGCCAGCAGTGATGGGACAGGGGGCGGTACTGAAGCTTTCTTT. Protein product: CASSDGTGGGTEAFF.

The chain joins TRBV30 to TRBJ2-5, with 7 bases lining up with TRBD1. CDR1 and CDR2 from the germline V gene are GTSNPN and SVGIG (reference sequence). The V and J ends lost 7 bases and 1 base, in that order; junction bases with no gene match: 3. The CDR3 length is 12 residues. The DNA of the CDR3 is TGTGCCTCTGACAGGGCCCAAGAGACCCAGTACTTC. Its protein is CASDRAQETQYF.